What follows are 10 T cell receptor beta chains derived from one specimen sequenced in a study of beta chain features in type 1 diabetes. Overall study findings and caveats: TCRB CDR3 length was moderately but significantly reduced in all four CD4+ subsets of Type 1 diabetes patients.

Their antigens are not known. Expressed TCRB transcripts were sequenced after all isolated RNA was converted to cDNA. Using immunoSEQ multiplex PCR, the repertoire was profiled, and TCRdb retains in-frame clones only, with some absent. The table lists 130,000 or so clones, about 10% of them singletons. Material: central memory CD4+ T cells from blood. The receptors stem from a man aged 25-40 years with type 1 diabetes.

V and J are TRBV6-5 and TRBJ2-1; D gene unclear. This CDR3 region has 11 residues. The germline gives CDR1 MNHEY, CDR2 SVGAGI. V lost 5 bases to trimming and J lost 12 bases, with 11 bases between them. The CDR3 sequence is CASSEEEVQFF. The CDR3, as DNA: TGTGCCAGCAGTGAAGAGGAAGTGCAGTTCTTC.

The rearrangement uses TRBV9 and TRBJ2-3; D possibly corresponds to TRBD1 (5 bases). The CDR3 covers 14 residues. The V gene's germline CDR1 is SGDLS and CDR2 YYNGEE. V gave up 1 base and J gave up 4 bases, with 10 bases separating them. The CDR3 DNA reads TGTGCCAGCAGCGTATTGGTGGGGCCAGATACGCAGTATTTT. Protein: CASSVLVGPDTQYF.

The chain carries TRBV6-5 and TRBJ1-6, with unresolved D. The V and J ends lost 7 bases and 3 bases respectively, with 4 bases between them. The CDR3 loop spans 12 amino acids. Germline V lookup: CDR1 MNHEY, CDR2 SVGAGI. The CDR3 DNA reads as TGTGCCAGCAACAGCTATAATTCACCCCTCCACTTT. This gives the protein CASNSYNSPLHF.

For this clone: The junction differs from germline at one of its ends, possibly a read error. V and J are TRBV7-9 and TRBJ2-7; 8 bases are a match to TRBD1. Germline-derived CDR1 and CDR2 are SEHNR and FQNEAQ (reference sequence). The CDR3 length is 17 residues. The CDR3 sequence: CASSHPRTGPYSYEQYF. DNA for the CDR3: TGCGCCAGCAGCCACCCCCGGACAGGGCCTTACTCCTACGAGCAGTACTTC. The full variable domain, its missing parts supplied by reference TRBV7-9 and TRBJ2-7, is DTGVSQNPRHKITKRGQNVTFRCDPISEHNRLYWYRQTLGQGPEFLTYFQNEAQLEKSRLLSDRFSAERPKGSFSTLEIQRTEQGDSAMYLCASSHPRTGPYSYEQYFGPGTRLTVT.

The CDR3 region has the DNA TGTGCCAGCAGCCCAGCGTGGGGAGACACTGAAGCTTTCTTT. Translated: CASSPAWGDTEAFF. V and J are TRBV7-2 and TRBJ1-1, with D hard to call. V was cut by 5 bases and J by 3 bases, with 13 bases left in between. The V gene's germline CDR1 is SGHTA and CDR2 FQGNSA. The CDR3 length is 14 residues.

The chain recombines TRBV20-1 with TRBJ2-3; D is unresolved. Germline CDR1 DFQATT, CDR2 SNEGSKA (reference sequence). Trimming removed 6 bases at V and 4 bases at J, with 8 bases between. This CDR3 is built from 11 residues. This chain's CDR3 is CSAESPDTQYF. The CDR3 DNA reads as TGCAGTGCCGAGTCCCCAGATACGCAGTATTTT.

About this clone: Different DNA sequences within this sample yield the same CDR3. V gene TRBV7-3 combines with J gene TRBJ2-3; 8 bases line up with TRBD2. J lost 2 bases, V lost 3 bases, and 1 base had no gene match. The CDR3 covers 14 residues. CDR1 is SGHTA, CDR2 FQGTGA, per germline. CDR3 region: CASSLRGDTDTQYF. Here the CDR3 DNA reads TGTGCCAGCAGCTTGCGGGGGGACACAGATACGCAGTATTTT.

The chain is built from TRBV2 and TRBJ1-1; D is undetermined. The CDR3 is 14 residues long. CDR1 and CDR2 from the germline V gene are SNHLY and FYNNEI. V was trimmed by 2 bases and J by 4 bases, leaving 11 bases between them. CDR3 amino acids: CASSENIGGTEAFF. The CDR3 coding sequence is TGTGCCAGCAGTGAAAACATCGGCGGCACTGAAGCTTTCTTT.

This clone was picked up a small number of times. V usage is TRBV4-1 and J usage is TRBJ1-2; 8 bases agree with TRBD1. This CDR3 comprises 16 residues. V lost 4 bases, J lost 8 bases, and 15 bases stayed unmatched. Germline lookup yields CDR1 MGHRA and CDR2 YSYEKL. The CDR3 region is CASSRLRGPGSRGYTF. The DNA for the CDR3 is TGCGCCAGCAGCCGCCTCAGGGGGCCGGGTAGTAGGGGCTACACCTTC.

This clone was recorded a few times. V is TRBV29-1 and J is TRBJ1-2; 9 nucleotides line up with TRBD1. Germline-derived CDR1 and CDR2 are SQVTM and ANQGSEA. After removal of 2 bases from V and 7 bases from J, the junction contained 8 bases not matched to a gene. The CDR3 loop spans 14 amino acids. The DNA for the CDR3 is TGCAGCGTTGAAAGGGACAGGGTTACGCGTGGCTACACCTTC. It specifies CSVERDRVTRGYTF. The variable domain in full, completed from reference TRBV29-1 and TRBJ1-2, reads SAVISQKPSRDICQRGTSLTIQCQVDSQVTMMFWYRQQPGQSLTLIATANQGSEATYESGFVIDKFPISRPNLTFSTLTVSNMSPEDSSIYLCSVERDRVTRGYTFGSGTRLTVV.